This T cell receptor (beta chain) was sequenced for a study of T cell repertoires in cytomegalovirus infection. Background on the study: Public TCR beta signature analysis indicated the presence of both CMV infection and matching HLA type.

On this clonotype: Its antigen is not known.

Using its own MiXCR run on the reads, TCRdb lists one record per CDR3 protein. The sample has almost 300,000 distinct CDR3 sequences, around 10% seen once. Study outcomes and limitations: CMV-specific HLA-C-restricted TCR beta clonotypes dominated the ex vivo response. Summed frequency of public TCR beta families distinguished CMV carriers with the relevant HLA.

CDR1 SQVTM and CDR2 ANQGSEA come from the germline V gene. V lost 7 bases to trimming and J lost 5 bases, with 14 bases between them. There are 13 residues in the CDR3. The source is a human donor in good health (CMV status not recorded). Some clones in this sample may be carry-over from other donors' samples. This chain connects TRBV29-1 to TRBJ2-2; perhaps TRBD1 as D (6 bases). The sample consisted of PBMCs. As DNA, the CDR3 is TGCAGCGCCCAGGGGAGAGGGACCGGGGAGCTGTTTTTT. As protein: CSAQGRGTGELFF.